This TCR beta chain is drawn from a study of T-cell reconstitution after alpha-beta-depleted transplantation in children. The CDR3 covers 13 residues. Germline CDR1 DFQATT, CDR2 SNEGSKA (reference sequence). V was pared by 5 bases and J by 6 bases, with 17 bases between. TCRbeta library preparation incorporated unique molecular identifiers. TCRdb independently ran MiXCR on the PCR reads; one entry per CDR3 protein. The data contain roughly 500,000 distinct CDR3 sequences, over 25% of them singletons. This clonotype was observed a handful of times. This sequence was found in a human donor who donated a stem cell graft to a child with aplastic anemia. Specimen: PBMCs from the stem cell graft donor, collected from the stem cell graft. The chain carries TRBV20-1 and TRBJ2-7; no reliable D call. For the CDR3, the DNA is TGCAGTGCTCCGCCCCACTTGAATTCCGAGCAGTACTTC. It codes for CSAPPHLNSEQYF.